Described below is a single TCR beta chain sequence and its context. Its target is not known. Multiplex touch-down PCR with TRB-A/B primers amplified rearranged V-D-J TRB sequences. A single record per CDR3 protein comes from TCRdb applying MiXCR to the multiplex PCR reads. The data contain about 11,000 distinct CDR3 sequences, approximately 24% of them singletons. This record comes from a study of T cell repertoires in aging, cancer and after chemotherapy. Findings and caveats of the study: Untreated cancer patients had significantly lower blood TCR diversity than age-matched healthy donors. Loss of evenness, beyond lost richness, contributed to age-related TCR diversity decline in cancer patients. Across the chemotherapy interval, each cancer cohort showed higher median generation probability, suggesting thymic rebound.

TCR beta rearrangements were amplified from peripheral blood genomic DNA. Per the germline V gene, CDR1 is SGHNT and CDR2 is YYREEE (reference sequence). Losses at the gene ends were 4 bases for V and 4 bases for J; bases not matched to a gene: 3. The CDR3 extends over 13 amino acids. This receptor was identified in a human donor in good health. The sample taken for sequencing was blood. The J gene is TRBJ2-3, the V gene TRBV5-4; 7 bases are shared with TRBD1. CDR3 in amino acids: CASSRDRPDTQYF. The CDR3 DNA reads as TGTGCCAGCAGCCGGGACAGACCAGATACGCAGTATTTT.